The subject of this entry is one T cell receptor (beta chain). The data derive from a study of cytomegalovirus exposure and HLA in healthy donors. PCR used 60 Vbeta primers and 13 Jbeta primers. Clones were sequenced by immunoSEQ multiplex PCR, and TCRdb holds only the in-frame ones, with some missing. The sample yields 100,000 to 150,000 clones, around three quarters seen once. Trimming left V 7 bases short and J 7 bases short, with 16 bases between. Germline assignment: CDR1 SNHLY and CDR2 FYNNEI. This CDR3 is 14 amino acids long. V usage is TRBV2 and J usage is TRBJ1-4, with TRBD1 as a possible D gene (6 bases). This clonotype originated in a man aged 40-50 years in good health and CMV-seronegative. Input material: PBMCs. The CDR3 sequence is CASNVGGGGEKLFF. The CDR3, as DNA: TGTGCCAGCAACGTGGGGGGAGGGGGTGAAAAACTGTTTTTT.